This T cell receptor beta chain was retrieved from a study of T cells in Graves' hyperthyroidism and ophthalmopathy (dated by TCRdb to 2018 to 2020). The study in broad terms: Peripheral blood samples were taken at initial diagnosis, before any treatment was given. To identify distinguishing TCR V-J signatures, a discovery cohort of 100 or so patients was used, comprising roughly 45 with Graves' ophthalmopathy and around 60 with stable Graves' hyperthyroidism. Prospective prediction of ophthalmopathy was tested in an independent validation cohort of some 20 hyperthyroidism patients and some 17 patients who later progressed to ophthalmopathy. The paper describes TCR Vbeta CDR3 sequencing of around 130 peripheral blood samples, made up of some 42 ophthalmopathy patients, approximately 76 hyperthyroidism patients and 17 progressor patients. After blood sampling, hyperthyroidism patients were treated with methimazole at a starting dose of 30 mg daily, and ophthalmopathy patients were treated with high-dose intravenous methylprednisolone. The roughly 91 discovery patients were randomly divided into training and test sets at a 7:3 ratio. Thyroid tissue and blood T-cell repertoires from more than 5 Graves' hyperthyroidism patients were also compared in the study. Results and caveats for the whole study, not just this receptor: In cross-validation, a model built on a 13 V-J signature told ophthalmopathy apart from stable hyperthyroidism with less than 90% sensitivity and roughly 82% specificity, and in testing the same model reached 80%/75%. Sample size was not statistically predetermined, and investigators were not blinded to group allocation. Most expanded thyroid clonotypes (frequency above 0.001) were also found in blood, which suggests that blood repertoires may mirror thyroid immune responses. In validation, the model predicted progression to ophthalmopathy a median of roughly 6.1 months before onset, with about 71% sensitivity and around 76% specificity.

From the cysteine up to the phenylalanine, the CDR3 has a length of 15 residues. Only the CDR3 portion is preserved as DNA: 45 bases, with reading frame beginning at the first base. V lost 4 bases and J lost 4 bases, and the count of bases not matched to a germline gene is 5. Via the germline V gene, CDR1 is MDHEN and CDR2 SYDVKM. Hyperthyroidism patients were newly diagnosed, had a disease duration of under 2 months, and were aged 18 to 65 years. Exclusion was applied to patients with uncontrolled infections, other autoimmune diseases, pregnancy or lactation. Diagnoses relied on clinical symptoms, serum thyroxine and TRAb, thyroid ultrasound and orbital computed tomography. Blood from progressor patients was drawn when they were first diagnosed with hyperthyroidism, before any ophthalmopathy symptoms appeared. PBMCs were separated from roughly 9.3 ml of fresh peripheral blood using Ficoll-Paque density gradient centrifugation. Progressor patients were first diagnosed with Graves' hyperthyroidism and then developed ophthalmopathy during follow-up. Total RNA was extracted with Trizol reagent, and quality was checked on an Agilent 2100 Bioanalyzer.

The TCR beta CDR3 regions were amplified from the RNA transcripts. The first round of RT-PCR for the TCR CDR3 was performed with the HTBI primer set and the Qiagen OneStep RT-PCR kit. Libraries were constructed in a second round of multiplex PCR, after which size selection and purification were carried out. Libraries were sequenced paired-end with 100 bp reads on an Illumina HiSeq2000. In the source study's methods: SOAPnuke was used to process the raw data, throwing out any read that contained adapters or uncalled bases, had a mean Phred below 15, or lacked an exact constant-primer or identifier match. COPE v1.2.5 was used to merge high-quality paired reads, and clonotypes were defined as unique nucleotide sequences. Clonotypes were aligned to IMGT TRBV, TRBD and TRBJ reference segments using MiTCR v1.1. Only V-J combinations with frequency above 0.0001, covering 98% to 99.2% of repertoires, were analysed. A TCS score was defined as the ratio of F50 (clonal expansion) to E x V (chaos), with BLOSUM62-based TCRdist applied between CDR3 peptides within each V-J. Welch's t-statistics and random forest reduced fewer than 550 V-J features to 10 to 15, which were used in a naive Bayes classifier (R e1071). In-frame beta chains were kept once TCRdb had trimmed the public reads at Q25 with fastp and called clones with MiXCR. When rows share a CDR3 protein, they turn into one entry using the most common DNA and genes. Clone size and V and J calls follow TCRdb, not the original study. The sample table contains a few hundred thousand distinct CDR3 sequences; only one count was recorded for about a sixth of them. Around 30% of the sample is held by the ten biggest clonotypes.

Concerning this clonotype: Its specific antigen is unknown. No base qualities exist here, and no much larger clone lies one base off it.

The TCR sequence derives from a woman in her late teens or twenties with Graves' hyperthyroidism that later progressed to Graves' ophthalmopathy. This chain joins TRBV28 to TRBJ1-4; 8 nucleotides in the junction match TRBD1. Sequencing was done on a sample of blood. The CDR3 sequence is CASSSQGASNEKLFF. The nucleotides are TGTGCCAGCAGTTCTCAGGGGGCTAGTAATGAAAAACTGTTTTTT.